The rows below give T cell receptor beta chains drawn from one sample of a study of blood T cell repertoires in COVID-19. Here immunoSEQ multiplex PCR was the method, and the copy in TCRdb shows in-frame clones only, minus some. Of about 83,000 clones listed, about 90% are singletons. Material for sequencing was peripheral blood. These receptors all come from a human donor in a cohort sampled during active COVID-19. Both conserved end residues are part of each CDR3. Fields, in order: J gene, clone size, V gene, D gene, CDR3 DNA, CDR3 protein. D genes are given only for firm matches. Rows give clone size only sometimes, using once, few, many, or a class for an expanded clone.

j_gene: TRBJ1-1; abundance: .; v_gene: TRBV3-1/TRBV3-2; d_gene: .; CDR3nt: TGTGCCAGCAGCCTGCGGAACACTGAAGCTTTCTTT; CDR3aa: CASSLRNTEAFF
j_gene: TRBJ1-1; abundance: .; v_gene: TRBV6-2/TRBV6-3; d_gene: .; CDR3nt: TGTGCCAGCAGTTACGTGGGGGGGCGCGACACTGAAGCTTTCTTT; CDR3aa: CASSYVGGRDTEAFF
j_gene: TRBJ1-6; abundance: once; v_gene: TRBV7-2; d_gene: .; CDR3nt: TGTGCCAGCAGCTTTCGGAGCTCCTATAATTCACCCCTCCACTTT; CDR3aa: CASSFRSSYNSPLHF
j_gene: TRBJ1-1; abundance: .; v_gene: TRBV7-2; d_gene: .; CDR3nt: TGTGCCAGCTGGGGGGGCGGCACTGAAGCTTTCTTT; CDR3aa: CASWGGGTEAFF
j_gene: TRBJ1-3; abundance: .; v_gene: TRBV7-2; d_gene: TRBD1; CDR3nt: TGTGCCAGCAGCCTTGGGACAGGGAGTTTTAACACCATATATTTT; CDR3aa: CASSLGTGSFNTIYF
j_gene: TRBJ1-1; abundance: .; v_gene: TRBV5-4; d_gene: .; CDR3nt: TGTGCCAGCAGCTTGTACAAGAACACTGAAGCTTTCTTT; CDR3aa: CASSLYKNTEAFF
j_gene: TRBJ2-5; abundance: .; v_gene: TRBV11-2; d_gene: TRBD2; CDR3nt: TGTGCCAGCAGCTTTAAGACTAGCGGGAGTTCGGAGACCCAGTACTTC; CDR3aa: CASSFKTSGSSETQYF
j_gene: TRBJ2-7; abundance: .; v_gene: TRBV7-9; d_gene: TRBD2; CDR3nt: TGTGCCAGCAGTCCATGGACTAGCGGCGTCCTGGCCAAGCAGTACTTC; CDR3aa: CASSPWTSGVLAKQYF
j_gene: TRBJ2-5; abundance: .; v_gene: TRBV19; d_gene: .; CDR3nt: TGTGCCAGTAGTATCGGAGGATCCCAAGAGACCCAGTACTTC; CDR3aa: CASSIGGSQETQYF
j_gene: TRBJ2-7; abundance: few; v_gene: TRBV27; d_gene: .; CDR3nt: TGTGCCAGCAGTTCGGATTACAGGGTTGCCTACGAGCAGTACTTC; CDR3aa: CASSSDYRVAYEQYF
j_gene: TRBJ2-7; abundance: .; v_gene: TRBV5-1; d_gene: .; CDR3nt: TGCGCCAGCAGCTGGGGGGACAGCCGCTCCTACGAGCAGTACTTC; CDR3aa: CASSWGDSRSYEQYF
j_gene: TRBJ1-2; abundance: .; v_gene: TRBV7-8; d_gene: TRBD1; CDR3nt: TGTGCCAGCAGCTCGACAGGGTTTTTTGACTATGGCTACACCTTC; CDR3aa: CASSSTGFFDYGYTF
j_gene: TRBJ2-2; abundance: once; v_gene: TRBV7-3; d_gene: .; CDR3nt: TGTGCCAGCAGCGCAACTAGCACTAACACCGGGGAGCTGTTTTTT; CDR3aa: CASSATSTNTGELFF
j_gene: TRBJ1-6; abundance: .; v_gene: TRBV4-1; d_gene: .; CDR3nt: TGCGCCAGCAGCCACCTTAGCTCCTATAATTCACCCCTCCACTTT; CDR3aa: CASSHLSSYNSPLHF
j_gene: TRBJ2-2; abundance: .; v_gene: TRBV5-1; d_gene: .; CDR3nt: TGCGCCAGCAGCAATGAACAGGGCGGCACCGGGGAGCTGTTTTTT; CDR3aa: CASSNEQGGTGELFF
j_gene: TRBJ2-1; abundance: .; v_gene: TRBV5-1; d_gene: TRBD1; CDR3nt: TGCGCCAGCAGCCAGGGACAGGGAATCAATGAGCAGTTCTTC; CDR3aa: CASSQGQGINEQFF
j_gene: TRBJ1-1; abundance: .; v_gene: TRBV19; d_gene: TRBD1; CDR3nt: TGTGCCAGTAGGACCGGGACAGTTAACACTGAAGCTTTCTTT; CDR3aa: CASRTGTVNTEAFF
j_gene: TRBJ1-3; abundance: .; v_gene: TRBV29-1; d_gene: .; CDR3nt: TGCAGCGTTGAATGTCTATCGAGCTCTGGAAACACCATATATTTT; CDR3aa: CSVECLSSSGNTIYF
j_gene: TRBJ1-2; abundance: .; v_gene: TRBV10-3; d_gene: .; CDR3nt: TGTGCCATCAGCATGGGAGCCTATGGCTACACCTTC; CDR3aa: CAISMGAYGYTF
j_gene: TRBJ1-4; abundance: .; v_gene: TRBV6-5; d_gene: .; CDR3nt: TGTGCCAGCAGTTGGTACAGACCTAATGAAAAACTGTTTTTT; CDR3aa: CASSWYRPNEKLFF
j_gene: TRBJ1-2; abundance: .; v_gene: TRBV10-2; d_gene: .; CDR3nt: TGCGCCAGCCTCTCAGAAGGGGGAGCACAGGGAGTAGCAGGTTACACCTTC; CDR3aa: CASLSEGGAQGVAGYTF
j_gene: TRBJ1-1; abundance: .; v_gene: TRBV18; d_gene: TRBD1; CDR3nt: TGTGCCAGCTCTCGACAGGGGACGAACACTGAAGCTTTCTTT; CDR3aa: CASSRQGTNTEAFF
j_gene: TRBJ1-1; abundance: few; v_gene: TRBV6-5; d_gene: .; CDR3nt: TGTGCCAGCAGTTACGAGTTGGACACTGAAGCTTTCTTT; CDR3aa: CASSYELDTEAFF
j_gene: TRBJ1-1; abundance: .; v_gene: TRBV29-1; d_gene: .; CDR3nt: TGCAGCGCCACGAGAAGCACTGAAGCTTTCTTT; CDR3aa: CSATRSTEAFF
j_gene: TRBJ2-2; abundance: .; v_gene: TRBV7-2; d_gene: .; CDR3nt: TGTGCCAGCAGCTCCCTAGGGGGAACCGGGGAGCTGTTTTTT; CDR3aa: CASSSLGGTGELFF
j_gene: TRBJ1-5; abundance: .; v_gene: TRBV5-6; d_gene: TRBD1; CDR3nt: TGTGCCAGCAGCTTTACCGGGACAGGAGAATCAAACCCCCAGCATTTT; CDR3aa: CASSFTGTGESNPQHF
j_gene: TRBJ2-1; abundance: .; v_gene: TRBV2; d_gene: TRBD2; CDR3nt: TGTGCCAGCAGTACTCGGACTAGTTTGAATGAGCAGTTCTTC; CDR3aa: CASSTRTSLNEQFF
j_gene: TRBJ2-5; abundance: .; v_gene: TRBV5-1; d_gene: TRBD2; CDR3nt: TGCGCCAGCAGCCCGGGACTAGCGGGAGAGGCGTGGGAGACCCAGTACTTC; CDR3aa: CASSPGLAGEAWETQYF
j_gene: TRBJ2-1; abundance: .; v_gene: TRBV4-3; d_gene: TRBD2; CDR3nt: TGCGCCAGCAGCCAAGATCCGGCGGGAGGGTTAGGTGAGCAGTTCTTC; CDR3aa: CASSQDPAGGLGEQFF
j_gene: TRBJ2-3; abundance: .; v_gene: TRBV6-2/TRBV6-3; d_gene: .; CDR3nt: TGTGCCAGCAGCAGACTAAGCTCGGATACGCAGTATTTT; CDR3aa: CASSRLSSDTQYF
j_gene: TRBJ2-2; abundance: .; v_gene: TRBV27; d_gene: .; CDR3nt: TGTGCCAGCAGTTTACCCGTTACCGGGGAGCTGTTTTTT; CDR3aa: CASSLPVTGELFF
j_gene: TRBJ1-6; abundance: few; v_gene: TRBV11-2; d_gene: .; CDR3nt: TGTGCCAGCAGCTTAGTGGGGGGGCTCAATTCACCCCTCCACTTT; CDR3aa: CASSLVGGLNSPLHF
j_gene: TRBJ2-7; abundance: once; v_gene: TRBV3-1/TRBV3-2; d_gene: TRBD1; CDR3nt: TGTGCCAGCAGCCGGGGGACAGGGGGGTCCGAGCAGTACTTC; CDR3aa: CASSRGTGGSEQYF
j_gene: TRBJ1-1; abundance: .; v_gene: TRBV11-3; d_gene: .; CDR3nt: TGTGCCAGCAGCGTCCACAGGGACACTGAAGCTTTCTTT; CDR3aa: CASSVHRDTEAFF
j_gene: TRBJ2-7; abundance: once; v_gene: TRBV7-2; d_gene: TRBD2; CDR3nt: TGTGCCAGCAGCTTATCTAGCGGGGAATACGAGCAGTACTTC; CDR3aa: CASSLSSGEYEQYF
j_gene: TRBJ2-7; abundance: .; v_gene: TRBV3-1/TRBV3-2; d_gene: TRBD1; CDR3nt: TGTGCCAGCAGTCCCGGGACAGGAGACTACGAGCAGTACTTC; CDR3aa: CASSPGTGDYEQYF
j_gene: TRBJ2-3; abundance: .; v_gene: TRBV6-1; d_gene: .; CDR3nt: TGTGCCAGCAGTGGTGGGAGTCATCAATTCGGGTTGTCTACGCAGTATTTT; CDR3aa: CASSGGSHQFGLSTQYF
j_gene: TRBJ2-7; abundance: .; v_gene: TRBV6-2/TRBV6-3; d_gene: .; CDR3nt: TGTGCCAGCAGTTCCACAATCTCCTACGAGCAGTACTTC; CDR3aa: CASSSTISYEQYF
j_gene: TRBJ2-4; abundance: .; v_gene: TRBV7-8; d_gene: TRBD2; CDR3nt: TGTGCCAGCAGCTTAGCATCACTAGCGGGATTCAAAAACATTCAGTACTTC; CDR3aa: CASSLASLAGFKNIQYF
j_gene: TRBJ2-5; abundance: .; v_gene: TRBV27; d_gene: TRBD2; CDR3nt: TGTGCCAGCAGTTTATTGGGACTAGCGGGAGGTGGGGGCGGGGGGACCCAGTACTTC; CDR3aa: CASSLLGLAGGGGGGTQYF
j_gene: TRBJ1-1; abundance: .; v_gene: TRBV7-2; d_gene: .; CDR3nt: TGTGCCAGCAGCTTTTGGTCGGGCACTGAAGCTTTCTTT; CDR3aa: CASSFWSGTEAFF
j_gene: TRBJ1-5; abundance: .; v_gene: TRBV10-3; d_gene: TRBD1; CDR3nt: TGTGCCATTTCTCAGGGGGCTGATAGCAATCAGCCCCAGCATTTT; CDR3aa: CAISQGADSNQPQHF
j_gene: TRBJ2-5; abundance: .; v_gene: TRBV4-1; d_gene: TRBD1; CDR3nt: TGCGCCAGCAGCCGTGACAGGGACCAAGAGACCCAGTACTTC; CDR3aa: CASSRDRDQETQYF
j_gene: TRBJ1-6; abundance: .; v_gene: TRBV7-9; d_gene: .; CDR3nt: TGTGCCAGCAGCTTAGATCGAACAGGGATGGCACCCCTCCACTTT; CDR3aa: CASSLDRTGMAPLHF
j_gene: TRBJ1-1; abundance: .; v_gene: TRBV4-2; d_gene: .; CDR3nt: TGTGCCAGCAGCCAAGATATGAGGGTCACTGAAGCTTTCTTT; CDR3aa: CASSQDMRVTEAFF
j_gene: TRBJ1-2; abundance: .; v_gene: TRBV9; d_gene: .; CDR3nt: TGTGCCAGCAGCCCTCGGGACTTAGGCTATGGCTACACCTTC; CDR3aa: CASSPRDLGYGYTF
j_gene: TRBJ2-5; abundance: .; v_gene: TRBV6-1; d_gene: TRBD1; CDR3nt: TGTGCCAGCAGTGCGACGACAGGGGGCCGAACTCAAGAGACCCAGTACTTC; CDR3aa: CASSATTGGRTQETQYF
j_gene: TRBJ2-1; abundance: .; v_gene: TRBV2; d_gene: TRBD1; CDR3nt: TGTGCCAGCAACAGGGGGATGAACAATGAGCAGTTCTTC; CDR3aa: CASNRGMNNEQFF
j_gene: TRBJ2-2; abundance: .; v_gene: TRBV6-6; d_gene: .; CDR3nt: TGTGCCAGCAGTTATTCTGTAAGCTCTAGCGCCGGGGAGCTGTTTTTT; CDR3aa: CASSYSVSSSAGELFF
j_gene: TRBJ2-5; abundance: .; v_gene: TRBV21-1; d_gene: .; CDR3nt: TGTGCCAGCAGCAAAGCGAGGGACAGGGGGCCTCGTGAGACCCAGTACTTC; CDR3aa: CASSKARDRGPRETQYF